This TCR beta chain was observed in a study of blood T cell repertoires in COVID-19. In the study overall: Acute and convalescent COVID-19 samples came from the United States, Italy and Spain. Sources were T cells, B-cell-depleted T cells, or PBMCs; the material itself was cDNA or gDNA.

Trimming cost V 2 bases and J 4 bases; bases outside gene matches: 9. The CDR3 loop spans 16 amino acids. Per the germline V gene, CDR1 is MNHNS and CDR2 is SASEGT. TCRdb keeps only in-frame clones here, not all; method: immunoSEQ multiplex PCR. The sample lists approximately 180,000 clones, 81% seen once, with roughly 12% in the top ten. Seattle researchers signed up patients amid active infection and tracked them longitudinally. The sequencing sample was made of peripheral blood. The receptor was derived from a woman of 80 years or more with COVID-19, enrolled during active disease. The rearrangement uses TRBV6-1 and TRBJ2-7; 9 bases are shared with TRBD1. CDR3 sequence (DNA): TGTGCCAGCAGTGAAAAACGAGGGACAGGGTGGTACGAGCAGTACTTC. Translating it yields CASSEKRGTGWYEQYF.